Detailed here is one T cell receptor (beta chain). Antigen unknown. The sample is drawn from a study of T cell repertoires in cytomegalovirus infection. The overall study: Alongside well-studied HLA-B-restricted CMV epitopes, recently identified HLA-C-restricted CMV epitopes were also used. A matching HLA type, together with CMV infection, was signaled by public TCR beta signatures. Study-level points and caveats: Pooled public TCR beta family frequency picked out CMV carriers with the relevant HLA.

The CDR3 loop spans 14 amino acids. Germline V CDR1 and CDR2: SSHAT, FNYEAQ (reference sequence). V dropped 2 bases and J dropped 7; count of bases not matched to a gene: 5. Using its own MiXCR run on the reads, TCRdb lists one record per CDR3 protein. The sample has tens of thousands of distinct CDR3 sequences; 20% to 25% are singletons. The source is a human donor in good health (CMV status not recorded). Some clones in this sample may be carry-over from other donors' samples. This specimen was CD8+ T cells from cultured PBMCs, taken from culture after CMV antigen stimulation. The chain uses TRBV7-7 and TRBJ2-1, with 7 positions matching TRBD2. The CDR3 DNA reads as TGTGCCAGCAGCTTACGACTAGCTTCGAATGAGCAGTTCTTC. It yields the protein CASSLRLASNEQFF. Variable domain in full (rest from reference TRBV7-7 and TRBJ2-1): GAGVSQSPRYKVTKRGQDVTLRCDPISSHATLYWYQQALGQGPEFLTYFNYEAQPDKSGLPSDRFSAERPEGSISTLTIQRTEQRDSAMYRCASSLRLASNEQFFGPGTRLTVL.